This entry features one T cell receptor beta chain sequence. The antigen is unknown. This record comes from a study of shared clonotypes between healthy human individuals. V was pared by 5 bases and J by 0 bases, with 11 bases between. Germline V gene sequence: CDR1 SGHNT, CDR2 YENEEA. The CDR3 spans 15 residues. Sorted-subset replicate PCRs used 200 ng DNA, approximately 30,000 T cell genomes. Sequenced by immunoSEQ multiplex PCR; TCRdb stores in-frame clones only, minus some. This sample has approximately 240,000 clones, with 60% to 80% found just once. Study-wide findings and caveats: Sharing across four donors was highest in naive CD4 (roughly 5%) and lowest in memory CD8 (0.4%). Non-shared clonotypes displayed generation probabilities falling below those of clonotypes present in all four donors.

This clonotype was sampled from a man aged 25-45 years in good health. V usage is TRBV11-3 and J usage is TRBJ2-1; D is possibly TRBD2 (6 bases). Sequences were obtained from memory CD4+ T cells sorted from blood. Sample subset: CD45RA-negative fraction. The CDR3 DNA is TGTGCCAGCAGCCAACGGGGGAGCTCCTACAATGAGCAGTTCTTC. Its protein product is CASSQRGSSYNEQFF. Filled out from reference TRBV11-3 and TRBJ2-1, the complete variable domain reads EAGVVQSPRYKIIEKKQPVAFWCNPISGHNTLYWYLQNLGQGPELLIRYENEEAVDDSQLPKDRFSAERLKGVDSTLKIQPAELGDSAVYLCASSQRGSSYNEQFFGPGTRLTVL.